This T cell receptor (beta chain) originates from a study of T cells in localized non-small cell lung cancer. Note on this clone: Its cognate antigen is unknown.

Broader study findings: Overall survival was longer when the density of T cells in the blood was higher.

V was clipped by 3 bases and J by 5 bases, with 16 bases between them. CDR3 length: 15 residues. Per germline, CDR1 SGHNT and CDR2 YYREEE (reference sequence). Produced via immunoSEQ multiplex PCR; TCRdb's table is partial and in-frame only. The repertoire consists of tens of thousands of clones, with about 84% occurring once and the leading ten covering about 16%. V usage is TRBV5-4 and J usage is TRBJ2-3; D may be TRBD2 (5 bases). This specimen consisted of PBMCs, obtained before any cancer treatment. This receptor was obtained from a woman aged 35 to 75 with stage II squamous cell lung carcinoma. CDR3: CASSSTRGIRDTQYF. Here the CDR3 DNA reads TGTGCCAGCAGCTCTACCCGGGGAATTAGAGATACGCAGTATTTT.